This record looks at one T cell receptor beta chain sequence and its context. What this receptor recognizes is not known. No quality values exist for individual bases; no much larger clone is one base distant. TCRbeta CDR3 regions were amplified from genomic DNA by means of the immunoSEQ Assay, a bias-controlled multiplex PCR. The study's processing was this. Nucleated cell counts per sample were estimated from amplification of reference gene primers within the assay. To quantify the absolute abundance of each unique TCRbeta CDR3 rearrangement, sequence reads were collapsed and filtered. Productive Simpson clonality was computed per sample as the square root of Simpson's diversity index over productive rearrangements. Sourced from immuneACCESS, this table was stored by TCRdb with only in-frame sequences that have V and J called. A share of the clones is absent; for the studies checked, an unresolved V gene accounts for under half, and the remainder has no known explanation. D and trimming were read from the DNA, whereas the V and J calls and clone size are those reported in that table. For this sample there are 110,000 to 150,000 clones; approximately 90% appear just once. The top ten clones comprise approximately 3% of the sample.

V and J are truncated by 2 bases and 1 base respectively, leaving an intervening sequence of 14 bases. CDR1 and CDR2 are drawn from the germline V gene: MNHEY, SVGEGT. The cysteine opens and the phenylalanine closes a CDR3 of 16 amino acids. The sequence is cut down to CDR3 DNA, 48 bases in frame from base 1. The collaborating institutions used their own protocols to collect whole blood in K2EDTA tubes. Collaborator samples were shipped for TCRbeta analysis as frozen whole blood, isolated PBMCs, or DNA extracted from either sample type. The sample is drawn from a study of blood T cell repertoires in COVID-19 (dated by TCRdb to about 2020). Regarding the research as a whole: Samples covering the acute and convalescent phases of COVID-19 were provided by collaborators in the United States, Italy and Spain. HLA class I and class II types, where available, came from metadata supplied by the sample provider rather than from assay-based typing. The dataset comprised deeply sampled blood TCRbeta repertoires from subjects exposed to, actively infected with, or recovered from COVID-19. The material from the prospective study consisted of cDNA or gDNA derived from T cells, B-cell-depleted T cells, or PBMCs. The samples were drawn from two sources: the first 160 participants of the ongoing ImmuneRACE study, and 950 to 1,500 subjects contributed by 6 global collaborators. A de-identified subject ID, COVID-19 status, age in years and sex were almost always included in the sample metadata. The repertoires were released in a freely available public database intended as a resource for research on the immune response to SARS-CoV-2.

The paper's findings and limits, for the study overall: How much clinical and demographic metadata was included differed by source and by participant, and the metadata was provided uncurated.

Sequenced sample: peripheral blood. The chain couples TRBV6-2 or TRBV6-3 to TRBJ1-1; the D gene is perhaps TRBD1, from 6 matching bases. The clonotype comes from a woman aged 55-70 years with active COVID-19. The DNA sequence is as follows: TGTGCCAGCAGTTACCGGGGGGCTCGGGCGAACACTGAAGCTTTCTTT. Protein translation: CASSYRGARANTEAFF.